A selection of T cell receptor beta chains follows, all from one sample in a study of Graves' ophthalmopathy and Graves' hyperthyroidism. TCRdb ran MiXCR on the multiplex PCR reads and lists one entry per CDR3 protein. The sample carries hundreds of thousands of distinct CDR3 sequences, under 50% recorded once. Sequenced: peripheral blood. Every receptor here comes from an adult man with Graves' ophthalmopathy. The CDR3 runs from the conserved cysteine through the conserved F or W. D genes are given only for firm matches. The size of a clone is reported for some rows only, either as once, few or many, or as a class for expanded clones.

CDR3 protein: CAISELWDRGLAGANVLTF; CDR3 DNA: TGTGCCATCAGTGAGTTATGGGACAGGGGGCTTGCTGGGGCCAACGTCCTGACTTTC; D gene: TRBD1; V gene: TRBV10-3; clone size: .; J gene: TRBJ2-6
CDR3 protein: CASSAGQGASQPQHF; CDR3 DNA: TGTGCCAGCAGCGCGGGACAGGGGGCGAGTCAGCCCCAGCATTTT; D gene: TRBD1; V gene: TRBV2; clone size: .; J gene: TRBJ1-5
CDR3 protein: CASSLGLAGAFSYEQYF; CDR3 DNA: TGCGCCAGCAGCTTGGGGCTAGCGGGGGCCTTCTCCTACGAGCAGTACTTC; D gene: TRBD2; V gene: TRBV5-1; clone size: few; J gene: TRBJ2-7
CDR3 protein: CASSSTTGGRAMGSPLHF; CDR3 DNA: TGTGCCAGCAGCTCAACTACAGGGGGTCGAGCGATGGGGTCACCCCTCCACTTT; D gene: TRBD1; V gene: TRBV7-2; clone size: many; J gene: TRBJ1-6
CDR3 protein: CASSQAVTGAYGYTF; CDR3 DNA: TGCGCCAGCAGCCAAGCGGTGACAGGGGCATATGGCTACACCTTC; D gene: TRBD1; V gene: TRBV7-2; clone size: .; J gene: TRBJ1-2
CDR3 protein: CASSSTSGGAYNEQYF; CDR3 DNA: TGCGCCAGCAGCTCCACTAGCGGGGGGGCCTACAATGAGCAGTACTTC; D gene: TRBD2; V gene: TRBV5-1; clone size: .; J gene: TRBJ2-7
CDR3 protein: CSVAQGGGQPQYF; CDR3 DNA: TGCAGCGTCGCACAGGGAGGGGGTCAGCCCCAGTACTTC; D gene: .; V gene: TRBV29-1; clone size: .; J gene: TRBJ2-5
CDR3 protein: CASSAQGTGSSTEAFF; CDR3 DNA: TGTGCCAGCAGCGCCCAGGGGACAGGATCGAGCACTGAAGCTTTCTTT; D gene: TRBD1; V gene: TRBV9; clone size: many; J gene: TRBJ1-1
CDR3 protein: CASSTGIGTEAFF; CDR3 DNA: TGTGCCAGCTCGACAGGGATCGGCACTGAAGCTTTCTTT; D gene: TRBD1; V gene: TRBV25-1; clone size: .; J gene: TRBJ1-1
CDR3 protein: CASRRQGAGNQPQHF; CDR3 DNA: TGTGCCAGCCGCAGACAGGGGGCAGGCAATCAGCCCCAGCATTTT; D gene: TRBD1; V gene: TRBV2; clone size: many; J gene: TRBJ1-5
CDR3 protein: CASSRETGIETQYF; CDR3 DNA: TGTGCCAGTAGCCGGGAGACAGGGATAGAGACCCAGTACTTC; D gene: .; V gene: TRBV2; clone size: many; J gene: TRBJ2-5
CDR3 protein: CASSRLGQGNTGELFF; CDR3 DNA: TGCGCCAGCAGCCGGTTAGGACAGGGAAACACCGGGGAGCTGTTTTTT; D gene: TRBD1; V gene: TRBV7-8; clone size: few; J gene: TRBJ2-2
CDR3 protein: CASSLRRGAVDGYTF; CDR3 DNA: TGTGCCAGCAGTTTACGGCGGGGGGCGGTAGATGGCTACACCTTC; D gene: .; V gene: TRBV19; clone size: few; J gene: TRBJ1-2